One and the same sample provided the 10 T cell receptor beta chains below, sequenced in a study of shared clonotypes between healthy human individuals. Profiled with immunoSEQ multiplex PCR; TCRdb holds only in-frame clones, not every one. This sample yields a few million clones, of which roughly 93% are seen a single time; about 0.41% belongs to the top ten. Sequenced input: naive CD4+ T cells from PBMCs. This sample's subset: CD45RA+ positively selected. Receptor source: a man younger than 35 in good health. Some clones in this sample may be carry-over from other donors' samples.

The V and J genes are TRBV28 and TRBJ1-3, with unresolved D. Trimming pared 5 bases from V and 4 bases from J, leaving 15 bases between. Germline lookup yields CDR1 MDHEN and CDR2 SYDVKM. The CDR3 is made up of 15 amino acids. The CDR3 DNA reads as TGTGCCAGCAGTCTCCGAGCCGATCCGGGAAACACCATATATTTT. It encodes CASSLRADPGNTIYF. The full variable domain, in which reference TRBV28 and TRBJ1-3 provide the parts outside the CDR3, is DVKVTQSSRYLVKRTGEKVFLECVQDMDHENMFWYRQDPGLGLRLIYFSYDVKMKEKGDIPEGYSVSREKKERFSLILESASTNQTSMYLCASSLRADPGNTIYFGEGSWLTVV.

This clone was seen a single time. V is TRBV4-1 and J is TRBJ1-2; 7 bases are shared with TRBD1. Germline V gene data show CDR1 as MGHRA and CDR2 as YSYEKL. This CDR3 spans 15 amino acids. V dropped 1 base and J dropped 6; count of bases not matched to a gene: 8. The CDR3 loop reads CASSQGVRGYDGYTF. As DNA, the CDR3 is TGCGCCAGCAGCCAAGGTGTCAGGGGGTACGATGGCTACACCTTC.

V and J are TRBV7-2 and TRBJ2-3; D not resolved. The CDR3 is 12 residues long. V was clipped by 5 bases and J by 5 bases, with 8 bases between them. CDR1 is SGHTA and CDR2 is FQGNSA in the germline V gene. Here the CDR3 reads CASSPARDTQYF. The CDR3 DNA is TGTGCCAGCAGCCCAGCGAGAGATACGCAGTATTTT.

This chain uses TRBV10-3 with TRBJ2-6; either TRBD1 or TRBD2 may fit D (5 bases each). Trimming removed 9 bases at V and 0 bases at J, with 15 bases between. The CDR3 sequence is 16 residues long. Germline V gene lookup returns CDR1 ENHRY and CDR2 SYGVKD. Here the CDR3 reads CAIRPGPNSGANVLTF. The CDR3 nucleotides read TGTGCCATTCGTCCGGGACCCAACTCTGGGGCCAACGTCCTGACTTTC.

J is TRBJ2-7 and V is TRBV6-5; D is undetermined. In germline, CDR1 is MNHEY, CDR2 SVGAGI. CDR3 length equals 15 residues. Trimming shortened V by 5 bases and J by 1 base, and 15 bases separated the two germline ends. The CDR3 nucleotides read TGTGCCAGCAGTCTCACACCCACAGTATCCTACGAGCAGTACTTC. Its translation is CASSLTPTVSYEQYF.

The V gene is TRBV30, the J gene TRBJ2-7; 10 positions match TRBD2. The germline gives CDR1 GTSNPN, CDR2 SVGIG (reference sequence). With V trimmed by 4 bases and J by 7 bases, 1 base remained unmatched. The CDR3 spans 11 residues. The CDR3 nucleotides read TGTGCCTGGACTAGCGGGAGTGAGCAGTACTTC. It encodes CAWTSGSEQYF. Full variable domain (outside the CDR3, taken from reference TRBV30 and TRBJ2-7): SQTIHQWPATLVQPVGSPLSLECTVEGTSNPNLYWYRQAAGRGLQLLFYSVGIGQISSEVPQNLSASRPQDRQFILSSKKLLLSDSGFYLCAWTSGSEQYFGPGTRLTVT.

The gene calls are TRBV7-9 and TRBJ2-1; a weak D match, TRBD1 (6 bases). The CDR3 length is 14 residues. The V gene lost 5 bases and the J gene lost 4 bases, with 12 bases spanning the gap. From germline, CDR1 is SEHNR and CDR2 FQNEAQ (reference sequence). CDR3 nucleotides: TGTGCCAGCAGCCTTCGACAGGAATACAATGAGCAGTTCTTC. This codes for CASSLRQEYNEQFF.

V usage is TRBV10-1 and J usage is TRBJ2-3, with D maybe TRBD2 (7 bases). Germline CDR1 is WNHNN and CDR2 is SYGVQD (reference sequence). Trimming removed 6 bases at V and 6 bases at J, with 19 bases between. This CDR3 region has 15 residues. CDR3 region: CASSPRGGPVDTQYF. In DNA form, the CDR3 reads TGCGCCAGCAGCCCAAGGGGGGGGCCTGTGGATACGCAGTATTTT.

This chain connects TRBV5-5 to TRBJ2-3; 14 nucleotides agree with TRBD2. Germline V gene data show CDR1 as SGHKS and CDR2 as YYEKEE (reference sequence). V lost 4 bases to trimming and J lost 3 bases; unmatched junction nucleotides: 4. The CDR3 length is 16 residues. The CDR3, as DNA: TGTGCCAGCAGCCCAGGGACTAGCGGGAGAACAGATACGCAGTATTTT. It specifies CASSPGTSGRTDTQYF. Together with reference TRBV5-5 and TRBJ2-3, the CDR3 gives the full variable domain: DAGVTQSPTHLIKTRGQQVTLRCSPISGHKSVSWYQQVLGQGPQFIFQYYEKEERGRGNFPDRFSARQFPNYSSELNVNALLLGDSALYLCASSPGTSGRTDTQYFGPGTRLTVL.

This chain connects TRBV5-1 to TRBJ1-2; D is possibly TRBD1 (6 bases). Germline loops: CDR1 SGHRS, CDR2 YFSETQ. V was trimmed by 4 bases and J by 4 bases, leaving 11 bases between them. The CDR3 is 13 residues long. CDR3 in amino acids: CASSQGHLYGYTF. CDR3 nucleotide sequence: TGCGCCAGCAGCCAGGGACACCTCTATGGCTACACCTTC.